The clone carrying this T cell receptor beta chain was picked up a small number of times. Its antigen is unidentified. The data are from a study of brain T cells in children with intractable seizures. Germline V lookup: CDR1 MNHEY, CDR2 SVGAGI. With 2 bases clipped from V and 4 bases from J, the junction kept 7 bases outside the gene matches. CDR3 size: 15 residues. Notes on the study in general: Absence of clones before surgery may stem from lower sequencing depth.

Time point meaning: blood from clinic visit 5 months post-surgery; TSC patient then seizure free. Only cases whose brain tissue showed the highest T cell transcript signatures were sequenced. At least one anti-epileptic drug was given before surgery. Method: immunoSEQ multiplex PCR; TCRdb's copy keeps in-frame clones and lacks some. The top ten clones hold roughly 5.8% of a sample with about 340,000 clones, about 94% of them seen once. This clonotype was obtained from a boy under three years old with tuberous sclerosis and intractable seizures. Material: peripheral blood, obtained about 5 months after surgery. V and J are TRBV6-5 and TRBJ1-2; 7 bases fit TRBD1. The CDR3 is CASSYRGQLGYGYTF. CDR3 sequence (DNA): TGTGCCAGCAGTTACCGGGGACAGCTGGGCTATGGCTACACCTTC.